This T cell receptor (beta chain) was captured by sequencing in a study of CD8 T cells in ankylosing spondylitis. Findings and limits, study-wide: Disease-linked clones were found to be CD8+ and relatively rare in peripheral blood. Researchers reportedly found disease-linked clones significantly enriched in matched ankylosing spondylitis synovial fluid.

V lost 4 bases, J lost 4 bases, and 15 bases lay in between. CDR3 length equals 15 residues. Germline V gene sequence: CDR1 SGHRS, CDR2 YFSETQ. TCRdb itself ran the 5' RACE reads through MiXCR, one entry per CDR3 protein. The table records 150,000 to 200,000 distinct CDR3 sequences, around a sixth of them present only once. This clonotype was seen ten or more times. Its antigen remains unknown. The sequence derives from a male donor between 5 and 35 years old with ankylosing spondylitis or in good health (not recorded which). V and J are TRBV5-1 and TRBJ2-1; tentative D call: TRBD2 (5 bases). The sequenced material came from blood, either unsorted or a sorted T cell fraction (not recorded which). Here the CDR3 DNA reads TGCGCCAGCAGCCCTGGACTCGCATCGTACAATGAGCAGTTCTTC. Amino acid sequence: CASSPGLASYNEQFF.